The 24 T cell receptor beta chains below come from one sample, sequenced in a study of blood T cell repertoires in COVID-19. Sequencing was performed with immunoSEQ multiplex PCR; in TCRdb, only in-frame clones are kept and a portion is missing. The sample consists of around 200,000 clones, roughly 86% of them appearing once. The sample consisted of PBMCs or T cells enriched from blood (not recorded which). All receptors derive from a man between 18 and 35 years old with acute COVID-19.

V is TRBV5-4 and J is TRBJ1-2; TRBD1 aligns across 7 bases. The CDR3 is 12 residues long. J gave up 8 bases and V 7 bases, and 8 bases lay outside the gene matches. Per the germline V gene, CDR1 is SGHNT and CDR2 is YYREEE (reference sequence). Here the CDR3 reads CASRDRAGGYTF. In DNA, the CDR3 is TGTGCCAGCCGAGACAGGGCAGGGGGCTACACCTTC.

The V call is TRBV5-4, the J call TRBJ2-3; D might be TRBD2 (6 bases). With 4 bases removed from V and 1 base from J, the gap between germline ends came to 16 bases. This CDR3 is built from 16 residues. Germline assignment: CDR1 SGHNT and CDR2 YYREEE (reference sequence). The CDR3 spells CASSPSGGMGTDTQYF. CDR3 bases: TGTGCCAGCAGCCCCTCCGGCGGGATGGGCACAGATACGCAGTATTTT.

This chain joins TRBV29-1 and TRBJ2-7, with 9 bases matching TRBD2. The CDR3 sequence is 13 residues long. Germline CDR1 reads SQVTM; CDR2 reads ANQGSEA. V was pared by 7 bases and J by 0 bases, with 4 bases of the junction left unmatched. The CDR3 DNA is TGCAGCGCGACTAGCGGACTCTCCTACGAGCAGTACTTC. Encoded protein: CSATSGLSYEQYF.

The chain couples TRBV20-1 to TRBJ1-1; TRBD1 might be the D (5 bases). Germline V gene sequence: CDR1 DFQATT, CDR2 SNEGSKA (reference sequence). This CDR3 is built from 15 residues. V was cut by 3 bases and J by 5 bases, with 19 bases left in between. The CDR3 region is CSASLPGRSYTEAFF. The CDR3 coding sequence is TGCAGTGCTAGTTTACCAGGGCGTTCGTATACTGAAGCTTTCTTT.

The chain links TRBV5-1 to TRBJ2-5; 10 nucleotides agree with TRBD2. Germline trimming cut 6 bases from V and 4 bases from J; bases unmatched to any gene: 6. Germline CDR1 is SGHRS and CDR2 is YFSETQ. The CDR3 runs to 14 residues. The CDR3: CASKQREGGETQYF. The CDR3 bases are TGCGCCAGCAAACAGCGGGAGGGAGGAGAGACCCAGTACTTC.

The J gene is TRBJ2-4, the V gene TRBV19; 7 bases match TRBD2. The length of the CDR3 is 14 residues. CDR1 is LNHDA and CDR2 is SQIVND in the germline V gene (reference sequence). After removal of 1 base from V and 5 bases from J, the junction contained 2 bases not matched to a gene. CDR3 sequence (DNA): TGTGCCAGTAGTATAGGTCTAGCGGAAAACATTCAGTACTTC. It codes for CASSIGLAENIQYF.

This clone was seen a single time. The chain links TRBV7-9 to TRBJ1-5, with 10 nucleotides matching TRBD1. CDR1 and CDR2 from the germline V gene are SEHNR and FQNEAQ (reference sequence). With V trimmed by 5 bases and J by 4 bases, 5 bases remained unmatched. The CDR3 has 15 amino acids. The CDR3 spells CASSKDRGRNQPQHF. Written as DNA, the CDR3 is TGTGCCAGCAGCAAAGACAGGGGGCGAAATCAGCCCCAGCATTTT.

This chain links TRBV3-1 (or the pseudogene TRBV3-2) with TRBJ2-7, with D uncertain. The V end was cut by 4 bases, the J end by 3 bases, with 7 bases between. CDR1 is LGHDT, CDR2 YNNKEL, per germline (reference sequence). This CDR3 is built from 12 residues. The CDR3 reads CASSPNNYEQYF. The CDR3 bases are TGTGCCAGCAGCCCAAACAACTACGAGCAGTACTTC.

The chain couples TRBV5-1 to TRBJ1-4; D may be TRBD1 (5 bases). CDR1 SGHRS and CDR2 YFSETQ come from the germline V gene. This CDR3 has 14 amino acids. V was trimmed by 1 base and J by 4 bases, leaving 8 bases between them. CDR3 sequence reads: CASSLQGGNEKLFF. The CDR3 region has the DNA TGCGCCAGCAGCTTGCAGGGTGGTAATGAAAAACTGTTTTTT.

The chain carries TRBV30 and TRBJ2-1, with D maybe TRBD2 (5 bases). The CDR3 is 14 amino acids. V gave up 2 bases and J gave up 0 bases, with 8 bases separating them. Germline V CDR1 and CDR2: GTSNPN, SVGIG (reference sequence). CDR3 sequence reads: CAWSFGVSYNEQFF. CDR3 sequence (DNA): TGTGCCTGGAGTTTCGGGGTCTCCTACAATGAGCAGTTCTTC.

The rearrangement uses TRBV28 and TRBJ1-5, with TRBD1 identical over 7 bases. The V and J ends lost 8 bases and 0 bases, in that order; junction bases with no gene match: 4. CDR1 is MDHEN and CDR2 is SYDVKM in the germline V gene. This CDR3 contains 14 residues. CDR3 loop: CASRGGYSNQPQHF. Written as DNA, the CDR3 is TGTGCCAGCCGAGGGGGCTATAGCAATCAGCCCCAGCATTTT.

The J gene is TRBJ1-1, the V gene TRBV6-5; 9 bases line up with TRBD1. Germline V gene sequence: CDR1 MNHEY, CDR2 SVGAGI. This CDR3 has 13 amino acids. Losses at the gene ends were 7 bases for V and 7 bases for J; bases not matched to a gene: 7. The CDR3 nucleotides read TGTGCCAGCAACTTACAGGGGGCCCATGAAGCTTTCTTT. Amino acid sequence: CASNLQGAHEAFF.

V is TRBV11-3 and J is TRBJ2-1, with TRBD2 as a possible D gene (6 bases). Trimming pared 2 bases from V and 3 bases from J, leaving 8 bases between. The CDR3 covers 14 residues. CDR1 SGHNT and CDR2 YENEEA come from the germline V gene. The CDR3 nucleotides read TGTGCCAGCAGCTTAAGGCGGGGCTACAATGAGCAGTTCTTC. It specifies CASSLRRGYNEQFF.

The genes are TRBV28 and TRBJ1-5; the D gene is possibly TRBD1 (5 bases). The V gene's germline CDR1 is MDHEN and CDR2 SYDVKM. The CDR3 length is 12 residues. Trimming took off 7 bases at V and 6 bases at J, with 10 bases between the two ends. CDR3 sequence reads: CASTVRGQPQHF. The CDR3 DNA sequence: TGTGCCAGCACGGTTAGGGGTCAGCCCCAGCATTTT.

The rearrangement joins TRBV11-2 to TRBJ2-7; the match to TRBD2 covers 13 bases. This CDR3 region has 17 residues. V trimming: 7 bases; J trimming: 5 bases; junction bases outside the gene matches: 14. Germline lookup yields CDR1 SGHAT and CDR2 FQNNGV. CDR3 in DNA: TGTGCCAGCACCCCGGGGAAACTAGCGGGAGGGCTCCACGAGCAGTACTTC. It yields the protein CASTPGKLAGGLHEQYF.

Here the CDR3 reads CASRQQASYEQYF. In DNA form, the CDR3 reads TGTGCCAGCAGACAACAGGCCTCCTACGAGCAGTACTTC. This chain links TRBV11-3 with TRBJ2-7, with a tentative D call TRBD1 (5 bases). The ends were cut back, 6 bases at V and 0 bases at J, with 9 bases in the middle. The CDR3 is 13 residues long. The germline V gene encodes CDR1 SGHNT and CDR2 YENEEA.

The chain has TRBV2 and TRBJ2-1, with a weak D call TRBD1 (6 bases). V lost 10 bases to trimming and J lost 6 bases, with 16 bases between them. Germline V lookup: CDR1 SNHLY, CDR2 FYNNEI. The CDR3 sequence is 13 residues long. The CDR3 protein is CATQGGQSNEQFF. For the CDR3, the DNA is TGTGCCACCCAGGGTGGACAGAGCAATGAGCAGTTCTTC.

J is TRBJ2-7 and V is TRBV18, with 9 nucleotides matching TRBD1. Germline-derived CDR1 and CDR2 are KGHSH and LQKENI. The V and J ends lost 5 bases and 3 bases, in that order; junction bases with no gene match: 8. The CDR3 runs 15 residues. CDR3 sequence reads: CASSMGTGFDYEQYF. The CDR3 region has the DNA TGTGCCAGCTCAATGGGGACAGGGTTCGACTACGAGCAGTACTTC.

The V and J genes are TRBV28 and TRBJ2-7, with 8 bases matching TRBD1. CDR1 is MDHEN, CDR2 SYDVKM, per germline. This CDR3 spans 12 amino acids. J gave up 3 bases and V 6 bases, and 1 base lay outside the gene matches. The CDR3 loop reads CASSGQGYEQYF. The CDR3 bases are TGTGCCAGCAGCGGACAGGGCTACGAGCAGTACTTC.

This clone was detected once. The V gene is TRBV5-8, the J gene TRBJ1-5; 10 bases align to TRBD1. This CDR3 comprises 17 residues. Per the germline V gene, CDR1 is SGHTS and CDR2 is YDEGEE. J gave up 2 bases and V 9 bases, and 14 bases lay outside the gene matches. DNA for the CDR3: TGTGCCACCTCATCCGGGACAGGGGTTTTTGGCAATCAGCCCCAGCATTTT. Protein product: CATSSGTGVFGNQPQHF.

The chain employs TRBV4-2 and TRBJ1-5; D not certain. The CDR3 loop spans 13 amino acids. Trimming removed 0 bases from V and 6 bases from J, with 6 bases in between. The germline V gene has CDR1 LGHNA and CDR2 YNFKEQ. The DNA of the CDR3 is TGTGCCAGCAGCCAAGATCTAGGTCAGCCCCAGCATTTT. It translates to CASSQDLGQPQHF.

The chain carries TRBV27 and TRBJ1-3; D unresolved. Trimming removed 3 bases at V and 0 bases at J, with 9 bases between. Germline V CDR1 and CDR2: MNHEY, SMNVEV (reference sequence). The CDR3 covers 15 residues. CDR3 loop: CASSFDAASGNTIYF. Written as DNA, the CDR3 is TGTGCCAGCAGTTTTGACGCGGCCTCTGGAAACACCATATATTTT.

The V gene is TRBV5-6, the J gene TRBJ2-7; 7 bases fit TRBD1. Per the germline V gene, CDR1 is SGHDT and CDR2 is YYEEEE. The V and J ends lost 4 bases and 3 bases, in that order; junction bases with no gene match: 7. The CDR3 has 14 residues. CDR3 bases: TGTGCCAGCAGCCCGGGGTCAGGGGGCTACGAGCAGTACTTC. It encodes CASSPGSGGYEQYF.

The J gene is TRBJ1-2, the V gene TRBV16; D is possibly TRBD1 (5 bases). Germline V gene data show CDR1 as KGHSY and CDR2 as FQNENV. Trimming removed 0 bases from V and 4 bases from J, with 9 bases in between. The CDR3 has 14 amino acids. Written as DNA, the CDR3 is TGTGCCAGCAGCCAATCAGGGGCTGGCTATGGCTACACCTTC. As protein: CASSQSGAGYGYTF.